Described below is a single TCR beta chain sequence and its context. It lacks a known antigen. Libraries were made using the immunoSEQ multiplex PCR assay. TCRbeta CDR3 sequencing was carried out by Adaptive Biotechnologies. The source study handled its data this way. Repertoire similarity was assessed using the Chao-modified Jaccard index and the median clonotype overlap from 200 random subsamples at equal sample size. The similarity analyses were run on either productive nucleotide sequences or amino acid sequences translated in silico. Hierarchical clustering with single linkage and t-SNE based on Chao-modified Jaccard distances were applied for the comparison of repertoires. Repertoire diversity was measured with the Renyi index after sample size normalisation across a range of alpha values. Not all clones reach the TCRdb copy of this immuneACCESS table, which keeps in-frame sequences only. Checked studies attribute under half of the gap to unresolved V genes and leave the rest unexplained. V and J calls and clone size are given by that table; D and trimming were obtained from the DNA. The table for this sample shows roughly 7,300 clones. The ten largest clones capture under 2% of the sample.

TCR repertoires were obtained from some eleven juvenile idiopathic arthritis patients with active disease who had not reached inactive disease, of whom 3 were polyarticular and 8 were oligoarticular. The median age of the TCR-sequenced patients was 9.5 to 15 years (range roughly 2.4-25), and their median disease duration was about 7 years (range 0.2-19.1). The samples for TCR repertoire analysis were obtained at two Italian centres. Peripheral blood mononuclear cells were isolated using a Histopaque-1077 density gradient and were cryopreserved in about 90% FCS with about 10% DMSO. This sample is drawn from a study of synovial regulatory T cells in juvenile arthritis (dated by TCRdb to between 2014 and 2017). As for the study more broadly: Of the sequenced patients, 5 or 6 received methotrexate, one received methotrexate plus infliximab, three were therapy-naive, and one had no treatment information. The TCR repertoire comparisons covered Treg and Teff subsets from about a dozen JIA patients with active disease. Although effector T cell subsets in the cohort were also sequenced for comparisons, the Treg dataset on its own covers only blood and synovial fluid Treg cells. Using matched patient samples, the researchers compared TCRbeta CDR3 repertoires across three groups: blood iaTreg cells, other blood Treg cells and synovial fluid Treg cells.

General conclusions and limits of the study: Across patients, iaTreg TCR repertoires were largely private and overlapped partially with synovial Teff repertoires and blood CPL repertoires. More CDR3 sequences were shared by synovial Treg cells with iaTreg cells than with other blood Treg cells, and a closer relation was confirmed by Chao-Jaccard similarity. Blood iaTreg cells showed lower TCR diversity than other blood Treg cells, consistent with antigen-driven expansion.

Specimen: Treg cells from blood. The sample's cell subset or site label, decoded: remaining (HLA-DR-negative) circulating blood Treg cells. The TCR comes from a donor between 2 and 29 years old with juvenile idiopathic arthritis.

The CDR3 reads as follows: CASIGPYEQYF. The sequence is built from TRBV6-5 and TRBJ2-7. There are 11 amino acids in the CDR3, from cysteine to phenylalanine inclusive. DNA is not recorded here. The germline V gene supplies CDR1 MNHEY and CDR2 SVGAGI.